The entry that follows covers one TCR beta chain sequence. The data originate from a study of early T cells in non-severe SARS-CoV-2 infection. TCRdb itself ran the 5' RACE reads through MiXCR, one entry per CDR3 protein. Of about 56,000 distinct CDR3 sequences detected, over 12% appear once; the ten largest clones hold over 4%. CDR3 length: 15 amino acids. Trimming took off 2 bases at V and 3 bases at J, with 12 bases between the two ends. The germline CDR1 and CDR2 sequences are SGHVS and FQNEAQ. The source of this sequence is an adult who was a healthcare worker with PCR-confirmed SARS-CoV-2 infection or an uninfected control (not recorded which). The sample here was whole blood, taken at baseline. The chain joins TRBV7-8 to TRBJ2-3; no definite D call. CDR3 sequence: CASSLPPPATDTQYF. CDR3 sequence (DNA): TGTGCCAGCAGCTTACCCCCCCCAGCGACAGATACGCAGTATTTT.